This record looks at one T cell receptor beta chain sequence and its context. The target antigen is unknown. A junction end diverges from the germline sequence, so it may reflect a read error. Before sequencing, viral peptide pools were used by the ViraFEST assay to expand antigen-specific CD4+ T cells. Culturing for about 10 days preceded CD4+ T cell isolation. Recipients of the vaccine had no prior SARS-CoV-2 infection and negative nucleocapsid antibodies. PBMC were cultured at roughly 2 million per well with around 10 IU/ml IL-2 and about 9.4 ug/ml peptides. This sample is drawn from a study of vaccination effects on CD4 cells after COVID-19. At the level of the study: Every participant took two doses of the BNT162b2 or mRNA-1273 vaccine. Study results and limitations: Cross-reaction with common cold coronaviruses was seen in only 1 of 255 vaccine-induced clones from healthy vaccinees. Marked contraction was observed in infection-induced and vaccine-induced clones late after vaccination.

Assay used: immunoSEQ multiplex PCR; TCRdb lists only in-frame clones, some missing. The sample records about 41,000 clones, more than 60% being singletons. Germline V lookup: CDR1 SGHAT, CDR2 FQNNGV. This CDR3 is built from 13 residues. Here the sequenced sample was CD4+ T cells from PBMCs cultured with HCoV-OC43 spike peptides, taken before COVID-19 vaccination. The subset here: HCoV-OC43 spike overlapping peptide pool stimulation. The source is a human donor who received a COVID-19 vaccine. V usage is TRBV11-2 and J usage is TRBJ1-1; D is unclear. The CDR3 DNA reads as TGTGCCAACAGCTTAGTTGGGAACACTGAAGCTTTCTTT. Its protein is CANSLVGNTEAFF.